This T cell receptor (beta chain) was profiled in a study of blood T cell repertoires in COVID-19. TCRdb's table, derived via immunoSEQ multiplex PCR, lists solely in-frame clones and lacks some. This sample has about 220,000 clones, with 65% to 85% found just once. The CDR3 extends over 15 amino acids. Trimming removed 4 bases at V and 2 bases at J, with 15 bases between. The V gene's germline CDR1 is SGHNT and CDR2 YYREEE (reference sequence). The chain employs TRBV5-4 and TRBJ1-2, with D perhaps TRBD1 (5 bases). The TCR comes from a human donor in a cohort sampled during active COVID-19. The sequenced sample consisted of peripheral blood. This CDR3 is CASSPQTVPNYGYTF. The CDR3 DNA is TGTGCCAGCAGCCCTCAGACAGTTCCGAACTATGGCTACACCTTC.